The 27 T cell receptor beta chains given below trace back to one sample, sequenced in a study of blood T cell repertoires in COVID-19. Some clones are missing from TCRdb's copy, which holds only in-frame ones; the method was immunoSEQ multiplex PCR. This table has 300,000 or so clones, over 70% appearing once. The material sequenced was peripheral blood. Receptors were obtained from a woman aged 35 to 49 who had recovered from COVID-19.

V usage is TRBV5-4 and J usage is TRBJ1-2; D is undetermined. CDR1 and CDR2 from the germline V gene are SGHNT and YYREEE (reference sequence). V was trimmed by 0 bases and J by 8 bases, leaving 17 bases between them. The CDR3 runs to 15 residues. CDR3 in amino acids: CASSLVADRSPGYTF. The CDR3 DNA is TGTGCCAGCAGCTTGGTGGCCGACCGGAGCCCGGGCTACACCTTC.

J is TRBJ2-7 and V is TRBV11-1, with 7 bases that match TRBD1. Germline V gene sequence: CDR1 SGHAT, CDR2 FQDESV (reference sequence). Germline trimming cut 2 bases from V and 2 bases from J; bases unmatched to any gene: 6. There are 15 residues in the CDR3. The CDR3 coding sequence is TGTGCCAGCAGCTTAAGGGGGCTTACAACCTACGAGCAGTACTTC. This translates into CASSLRGLTTYEQYF.

The V and J genes are TRBV28 and TRBJ1-5, with 9 bases aligning to TRBD1. Germline V gives CDR1 MDHEN, CDR2 SYDVKM. This CDR3 has 15 amino acids. V lost 6 bases, J lost 2 bases, and 5 bases stayed unmatched. The CDR3 bases are TGTGCCAGCAGCTACAGGGGGCGAGGCAATCAGCCCCAGCATTTT. This sequence encodes CASSYRGRGNQPQHF. The full variable domain, completed using reference TRBV28 and TRBJ1-5, is DVKVTQSSRYLVKRTGEKVFLECVQDMDHENMFWYRQDPGLGLRLIYFSYDVKMKEKGDIPEGYSVSREKKERFSLILESASTNQTSMYLCASSYRGRGNQPQHFGDGTRLSIL.

The rearrangement joins TRBV5-1 to TRBJ1-1; TRBD1 aligns across 9 bases. Germline CDR1 is SGHRS and CDR2 is YFSETQ. The trim removed 2 bases at V and 1 base at J, leaving 6 bases unmatched. The CDR3 runs 16 residues. CDR3 protein: CASSFGQGNRNTEAFF. The CDR3 nucleotides are TGCGCCAGCAGCTTTGGACAGGGGAATAGGAACACTGAAGCTTTCTTT.

The chain joins TRBV5-1 to TRBJ1-2; 10 positions agree with TRBD1. The CDR3 consists of 17 residues. The J segment lost 4 bases and the V segment lost 3 bases, leaving 12 bases of the junction unmatched. The germline gives CDR1 SGHRS, CDR2 YFSETQ. CDR3 bases: TGCGCCAGCAGCTGGGGACAGGGGCCTTCCCAGGGCTATGGCTACACCTTC. It is translated as CASSWGQGPSQGYGYTF. Based on the CDR3 plus reference TRBV5-1 and TRBJ1-2, the full variable domain is KAGVTQTPRYLIKTRGQQVTLSCSPISGHRSVSWYQQTPGQGLQFLFEYFSETQRNKGNFPGRFSGRQFSNSRSEMNVSTLELGDSALYLCASSWGQGPSQGYGYTFGSGTRLTVV.

Remarks on this clone: This specimen includes other DNA sequences encoding the same CDR3. The CDR3 is CASSYSRGYEQYF. The CDR3 DNA reads TGTGCCAGCAGTTACTCGAGAGGGTACGAGCAGTACTTC. The chain joins TRBV6-5 to TRBJ2-7, with D possibly being TRBD2 (5 bases). CDR1 and CDR2 from the germline V gene are MNHEY and SVGAGI. The V end lost 0 bases, the J end lost 4 bases, and 7 bases lay between the germline ends. This CDR3 comprises 13 residues.

This chain links TRBV4-2 with TRBJ1-1; possible D gene TRBD1, 6 bases. Trimming took 0 bases from V and 11 from J, leaving 16 bases between them. This CDR3 is 14 amino acids long. CDR1 and CDR2 (germline): LGHNA, YNFKEQ. DNA of the CDR3: TGTGCCAGCAGCCAAGAGCGACAGGCTCCTGGGGCTTTCTTT. Its translation is CASSQERQAPGAFF.

This clone was observed a few times. This chain joins TRBV30 and TRBJ1-4, with 8 bases matching TRBD1. The germline V gene encodes CDR1 GTSNPN and CDR2 SVGIG (reference sequence). The CDR3 has 13 amino acids. V dropped 8 bases and J dropped 6; count of bases not matched to a gene: 8. The DNA of the CDR3 is TGTGCCGGCTCCCAGGGGGCGCATGAAAAACTGTTTTTT. As protein: CAGSQGAHEKLFF.

This chain uses TRBV9 with TRBJ2-1, with 8 bases that match TRBD2. The V segment lost 2 bases and the J segment 3 bases; nucleotides outside the gene matches: 4. The CDR3 totals 15 residues. The V gene's germline CDR1 is SGDLS and CDR2 YYNGEE. CDR3 sequence reads: CASSVGGGHYNEQFF. In DNA, the CDR3 is TGTGCCAGCAGCGTTGGCGGGGGGCACTACAATGAGCAGTTCTTC.

The chain combines TRBV30 with TRBJ1-5; no definite D call. CDR3 size: 15 residues. Germline-derived CDR1 and CDR2 are GTSNPN and SVGIG (reference sequence). V was cut by 0 bases and J by 3 bases, with 12 bases left in between. The CDR3 here is CAWSVTTAINQPQHF. The CDR3 region has the DNA TGTGCCTGGAGTGTGACAACGGCCATCAATCAGCCCCAGCATTTT.

V and J are TRBV18 and TRBJ2-7; D unresolved. This CDR3 has 16 amino acids. CDR1 is KGHSH and CDR2 is LQKENI in the germline V gene. V shed 5 bases and J shed 0 bases, with 17 bases lying between them. The DNA for the CDR3 is TGTGCCAGCTCAGCCAACAGCCCTACCAGCTCCTACGAGCAGTACTTC. Its protein is CASSANSPTSSYEQYF.

Comment on this clone: The sample holds other DNA sequences that translate to the same CDR3. The V and J genes are TRBV24-1 and TRBJ2-1, with D perhaps TRBD2 (6 bases). The V end was cut by 5 bases, the J end by 3 bases, with 10 bases between. The CDR3 covers 14 residues. Per germline, CDR1 KGHDR and CDR2 SFDVKD. CDR3 nucleotides: TGTGCCACCAGTGGCGGGGCTAGCTACAATGAGCAGTTCTTC. This sequence encodes CATSGGASYNEQFF.

This clone was detected only once. This chain uses TRBV14 with TRBJ2-7, with no clear D. Trimming shortened V by 4 bases and J by 6 bases, and 16 bases separated the two germline ends. Germline-derived CDR1 and CDR2 are SGHDN and FVKESK. The CDR3 totals 14 residues. CDR3 nucleotides: TGTGCCAGCAGCCGCGCAGGTACTGATTTCGAGCAGTACTTC. Its protein is CASSRAGTDFEQYF.

The genes are TRBV7-2 and TRBJ1-2; D is perhaps TRBD1 (6 bases). The germline V gene encodes CDR1 SGHTA and CDR2 FQGNSA. The V end lost 6 bases, the J end lost 3 bases, and 14 bases lay between the germline ends. The CDR3 length is 14 residues. CDR3: CASSKRGWDYGYTF. The CDR3 DNA reads TGTGCCAGCAGTAAAAGGGGGTGGGACTATGGCTACACCTTC.

The chain recombines TRBV18 with TRBJ1-3; D remains ambiguous. Per the germline V gene, CDR1 is KGHSH and CDR2 is LQKENI. This CDR3 contains 13 residues. V dropped 8 bases and J dropped 0 bases, with 8 bases sitting between them. As DNA, the CDR3 is TGTGCCAGCGTACAGAGCTCTGGAAACACCATATATTTT. Residues: CASVQSSGNTIYF.

CDR3 in amino acids: CAISGEYRYISGNTIYF. As DNA, the CDR3 is TGTGCCATCAGCGGGGAGTACAGATATATCTCTGGAAACACCATATATTTT. The chain recombines TRBV10-3 with TRBJ1-3; D is unclear. CDR1 is ENHRY and CDR2 is SYGVKD in the germline V gene. V lost 6 bases and J lost 0, with 18 bases in between. This CDR3 is built from 17 residues.

This chain links TRBV27 with TRBJ1-1; 8 bases map to TRBD1. The ends lost 0 bases at V and 0 bases at J; junction bases unmatched: 0. Germline V gives CDR1 MNHEY, CDR2 SMNVEV (reference sequence). The CDR3 has 15 amino acids. This CDR3 is CASSLSDRVNTEAFF. The CDR3 coding sequence is TGTGCCAGCAGTTTATCGGACAGGGTGAACACTGAAGCTTTCTTT.

This clone has just one count. This chain links TRBV2 with TRBJ2-2, with a tentative D call TRBD1 (6 bases). Germline CDR1 reads SNHLY; CDR2 reads FYNNEI. V was trimmed by 3 bases and J by 5 bases, leaving 16 bases between them. This CDR3 is 16 amino acids long. The CDR3, as DNA: TGTGCCAGCAGTGAGTTAAGGGCAGGGGCAACCGGGGAGCTGTTTTTT. Translating it yields CASSELRAGATGELFF.

The rearrangement links TRBV5-6 to TRBJ2-7; 7 bases fit TRBD1. This CDR3 is 13 amino acids long. The junction had 5 bases not matched to a gene; V was cut back by 4 bases and J by 4 bases. Germline V CDR1 and CDR2: SGHDT, YYEEEE. For the CDR3, the DNA is TGTGCCAGCAGCACCCCGACAGGGTACGAGCAGTACTTC. It is translated as CASSTPTGYEQYF.

The V call is TRBV27, the J call TRBJ1-1, with TRBD1 identical over 10 bases. The length of the CDR3 is 16 residues. Germline V gene sequence: CDR1 MNHEY, CDR2 SMNVEV (reference sequence). The trim removed 6 bases at V and 4 bases at J, leaving 11 bases unmatched. CDR3 residues: CASSYLPGQGSTEAFF. In DNA, the CDR3 is TGTGCCAGCAGCTACCTTCCGGGACAGGGGTCCACTGAAGCTTTCTTT.

The chain is built from TRBV23-1 and TRBJ1-5, with TRBD1 matching over 7 bases. TRBV23-1 is annotated as an ORF whose role is uncertain. J gave up 8 bases and V 7 bases, and 14 bases lay outside the gene matches. CDR3 length equals 15 residues. CDR3 amino acids: CASKRAGQARKPQHF. The CDR3 DNA sequence: TGCGCCAGCAAGAGAGCCGGACAGGCAAGAAAGCCCCAGCATTTT.

The chain uses TRBV7-9 and TRBJ1-5; D is unclear. Trimming pared 5 bases from V and 4 bases from J, leaving 6 bases between. Germline CDR1 reads SEHNR; CDR2 reads FQNEAQ (reference sequence). The CDR3 consists of 12 residues. The CDR3 nucleotides are TGTGCCAGCAGCCCCCTAAATCAGCCCCAGCATTTT. It specifies CASSPLNQPQHF. Together with reference TRBV7-9 and TRBJ1-5, the CDR3 gives the full variable domain: DTGVSQNPRHKITKRGQNVTFRCDPISEHNRLYWYRQTLGQGPEFLTYFQNEAQLEKSRLLSDRFSAERPKGSFSTLEIQRTEQGDSAMYLCASSPLNQPQHFGDGTRLSIL.

This rearrangement joins TRBV24-1 to TRBJ2-1; 9 nucleotides agree with TRBD1. The V segment lost 3 bases and the J segment 15 bases; nucleotides outside the gene matches: 11. CDR1 is KGHDR, CDR2 SFDVKD, per germline. The CDR3 spans 14 residues. The CDR3 region is CATSDAAGGTGMFF. Written as DNA, the CDR3 is TGTGCCACCAGTGATGCCGCCGGTGGGACAGGGATGTTCTTC.

The chain is built from TRBV28 and TRBJ2-7; TRBD2 is a possible D gene (7 bases). Trimming removed 4 bases from V and 2 bases from J, with 30 bases in between. The CDR3 contains 20 residues. Germline V lookup: CDR1 MDHEN, CDR2 SYDVKM. CDR3 region: CASSSTLGKKGGSRTYEQYF. CDR3 sequence (DNA): TGTGCCAGCAGTTCAACCTTGGGCAAGAAGGGGGGGTCCAGAACCTACGAGCAGTACTTC.

The rearrangement links TRBV5-1 to TRBJ1-2; unclear D gene. The CDR3 totals 14 residues. The germline CDR1 and CDR2 sequences are SGHRS and YFSETQ. Trimming stripped 0 bases from V and 4 bases from J, with 10 bases between. The DNA for the CDR3 is TGCGCCAGCAGCTTGGACGCCAGTCCCTATGGCTACACCTTC. Protein sequence: CASSLDASPYGYTF.

This clone was seen a handful of times. This chain joins TRBV6-1 and TRBJ2-7; 11 positions match TRBD2. There are 16 residues in the CDR3. Trimming took 0 bases from V and 6 from J; bases not matched to a gene: 7. Germline CDR1 is MNHNS and CDR2 is SASEGT. The CDR3 DNA follows: TGTGCCAGCAGTGAAGCGATTACTAGCGGGGGAAGCGAGCAGTACTTC. Amino acid sequence: CASSEAITSGGSEQYF.

The gene calls are TRBV12-5 and TRBJ2-1, with 7 bases aligning to TRBD1. V was clipped by 6 bases and J by 2 bases; unmatched bases: 10. Germline V gives CDR1 LGHNT, CDR2 FRNRAP. This CDR3 is 16 amino acids long. The CDR3 nucleotides are TGTGCTAGTGGGAACAGGGGCCGAACTCCCTACAATGAGCAGTTCTTC. The encoded protein is CASGNRGRTPYNEQFF.